A selection of T cell receptor delta chains follows, all from one sample in a study of gamma-delta chains in newborns, infants, children. TCRdb re-called clones from the reads using CATT. The data hold several thousand delta-chain clones, with about 4.3% observed a single time. What was sequenced was blood. The receptor set was obtained from a child who was a newborn, infant or young child, either healthy, febrile or measles-vaccinated (not recorded which). The CDR3 runs from the conserved cysteine through the conserved F or W. The D gene is left open where the match is weak. Where a row states a size, it is once, few, many or the class of an expanded clone; other rows omit it.

v_call	clone_size	j_call	d_call	cdr3_nt	cdr3_aa
TRDV2	medium-sized	TRDJ1	TRDD3	TGTGCCTGTGACATACTGGGGGATGGAGCCGATAAACTCATCTTT	CACDILGDGADKLIF
TRDV2	NA	TRDJ1	NA	TGTGCCTGTGACCCGGTCGCCCCGGGGATCACACCCGATAAACTCATCTTT	CACDPVAPGITPDKLIF
TRDV2	large	TRDJ2	NA	TGTGCCTGTGACCCCATGACCTCCAGCCCCTCTTTAGCACAACTCTTCTTT	CACDPMTSSPSLAQLFF
TRDV1	few	TRDJ1	TRDD3	TGTGCTCTTGGGGAAGAAGGCCTTCCCCTATATCGAGGTGGGGGATACAAGCCAGCCACCGATAAACTCATCTTT	CALGEEGLPLYRGGGYKPATDKLIF
TRDV2	medium-sized	TRDJ1	NA	TGTGCCTGTGACCCCCTCCTACGATACACCGATAAACTCATCTTT	CACDPLLRYTDKLIF
TRDV2	NA	TRDJ3	NA	TGTGCCTGTGACCCTTTGGTTGTCGCGGGGGACACCCGACAGATGTTTTTC	CACDPLVVAGDTRQMFF
TRDV2	medium-sized	TRDJ3	TRDD3	TGTGCCTGTGACATACTGGGGGATAGCTCCTGGGACACCCGACAGATGTTTTTC	CACDILGDSSWDTRQMFF
TRDV1	few	TRDJ1	TRDD2	TGTGCTCTTGGGGAACCTATTGAAGGCTTCCTACACCGTACTGGAATCACTTTAGAGCACCCAGATAAACTCATCTTT	CALGEPIEGFLHRTGITLEHPDKLIF
TRDV2	large	TRDJ1	TRDD3	TGTGCCTGTGACACTCTGGGGGATTTAAGGAACGATAAACTCATCTTT	CACDTLGDLRNDKLIF
TRDV2	medium-sized	TRDJ1	TRDD3	TGTGCCTGTGACACCGTACTGGGGGGCCGCCCCAGTTACACCGATAAACTCATCTTT	CACDTVLGGRPSYTDKLIF
TRDV2	NA	TRDJ1	NA	TGTGCCTGTGACACCGTCTCTGCCACCGATAAACTCATCTTT	CACDTVSATDKLIF
TRDV2	large	TRDJ1	TRDD3	TGTGCCTGTGACCTACTGGGGGATACCCCCGATAAACTCATCTTT	CACDLLGDTPDKLIF
TRDV2	large	TRDJ1	TRDD3	TGTGCCTGTGAACTGGGGGCCCCGTACACCGATAAACTCATCTTT	CACELGAPYTDKLIF
TRDV1	few	TRDJ1	NA	TGTGCTCTTGGGGAACCCGAGCTACTTGCCGGGGGTTTGAGCACCGATAAACTCACCTTT	CALGEPELLAGGLSTDKLTF